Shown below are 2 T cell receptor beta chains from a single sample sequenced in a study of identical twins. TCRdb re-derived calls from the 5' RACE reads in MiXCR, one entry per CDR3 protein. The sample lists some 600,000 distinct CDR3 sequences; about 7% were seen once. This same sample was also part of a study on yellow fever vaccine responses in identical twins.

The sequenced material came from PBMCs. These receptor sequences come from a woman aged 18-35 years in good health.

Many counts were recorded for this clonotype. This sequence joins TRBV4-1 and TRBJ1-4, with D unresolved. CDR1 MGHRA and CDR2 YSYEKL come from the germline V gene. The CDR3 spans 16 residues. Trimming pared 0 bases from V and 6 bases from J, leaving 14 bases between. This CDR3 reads CASSQDKDFGDEKLFF. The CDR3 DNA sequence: TGCGCCAGCAGCCAAGATAAGGACTTCGGGGATGAAAAACTGTTTTTT.

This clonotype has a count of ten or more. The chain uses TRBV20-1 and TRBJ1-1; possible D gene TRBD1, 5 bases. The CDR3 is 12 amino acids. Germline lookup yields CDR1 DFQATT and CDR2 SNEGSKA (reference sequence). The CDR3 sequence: CSRRGLNTEAFF. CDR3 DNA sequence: TGCAGCAGGCGGGGGTTGAACACTGAAGCTTTCTTT.